This entry lists 28 T cell receptor beta chains sequenced from one sample in a study of metastatic and nonmetastatic thyroid tumors (dated by TCRdb to 2018 to 2020). Library preparation employed PCR. Sequencing used an Illumina HiSeq 4000. TCRdb reworked the public reads: Q25 trimming with fastp, MiXCR clone assembly, productive beta chains retained. In all, the sample holds roughly 98,000 clones, and approximately 15% of those were seen once. The leading ten clones occupy roughly 3.9% of the sample. Before undergoing thyroid surgery, none of the patients had been given any kind of treatment. Sequenced sample: blood. The source is a female donor with papillary thyroid cancer or a benign thyroid nodule (not recorded which). Some clones in this sample may be carry-over from other donors' samples.

The table lists this clone with many counts. This CDR3 reads CSWRAGRGETQYF. CDR3 DNA sequence: TGCAGCTGGAGGGCGGGGAGGGGAGAGACCCAGTACTTC. The gene calls are TRBV20-1 and TRBJ2-5; 7 positions agree with TRBD2. The CDR3 runs 13 residues. CDR1 and CDR2 (germline): DFQATT, SNEGSKA (reference sequence).

Concerning this clone: A read error may be the cause here, since a much bigger clone is one base away. This sample also contains other DNA sequences that code for the same CDR3. This rearrangement joins TRBV6-1 to TRBJ2-5; D unclear. Germline lookup yields CDR1 MNHNS and CDR2 SASEGT. The CDR3 loop spans 11 amino acids. CDR3 in amino acids: CASSSRATQYF. The DNA for the CDR3 is TGTGCCAGCAGTTCCCGGGCGACCCAGTACTTT.

This clone was observed at least ten times. V gene TRBV6-5 combines with J gene TRBJ2-7; TRBD1 matches at 7 bases. Losses at the gene ends were 2 bases for V and 1 base for J; bases not matched to a gene: 5. Germline loops: CDR1 MNHEY, CDR2 SVGAGI. The CDR3 covers 15 residues. DNA of the CDR3: TGTGCCAGCAGTTACCGCACAGGGGAGTCCTACGAGCAGTACTTC. This translates into CASSYRTGESYEQYF.

This clone has at least ten counts. The chain combines TRBV28 with TRBJ1-4; no firm D call. The V gene lost 7 bases and the J gene lost 5 bases, with 17 bases spanning the gap. The CDR3 is 15 amino acids. Germline assignment: CDR1 MDHEN and CDR2 SYDVKM. The CDR3 region has the DNA TGTGCCAGCAAATTCGGCGGCAGTACGAATGAAAAACTGTTTTTT. Encoded protein: CASKFGGSTNEKLFF. The variable domain in full, with the rest retrieved from reference TRBV28 and TRBJ1-4, is DVKVTQSSRYLVKRTGEKVFLECVQDMDHENMFWYRQDPGLGLRLIYFSYDVKMKEKGDIPEGYSVSREKKERFSLILESASTNQTSMYLCASKFGGSTNEKLFFGSGTQLSVL.

This clone was detected many times. The V and J genes are TRBV30 and TRBJ2-2; possible D gene TRBD1, 5 bases. V gave up 3 bases and J gave up 1 base, with 9 bases separating them. The CDR3 is made up of 14 amino acids. CDR1 is GTSNPN, CDR2 SVGIG, per germline (reference sequence). The CDR3 DNA reads as TGTGCCTGGAGGATTCAGGGGAACACCGGGGAGCTGTTTTTT. This codes for CAWRIQGNTGELFF. Drawing the rest from reference TRBV30 and TRBJ2-2, the complete variable domain is SQTIHQWPATLVQPVGSPLSLECTVEGTSNPNLYWYRQAAGRGLQLLFYSVGIGQISSEVPQNLSASRPQDRQFILSSKKLLLSDSGFYLCAWRIQGNTGELFFGEGSRLTVL.

Comments on this clone: This may be a read error: a much more frequent sequence differs by one nucleotide. Other nucleotide sequences from this sample produce the same CDR3. The DNA of the CDR3 is TGTGCCTGGACTGGGGGGGACACCTACTACAATGAGCAGTTCTTC. It yields the protein CAWTGGDTYYNEQFF. The chain couples TRBV30 to TRBJ2-1; D is possibly TRBD2 (7 bases). V was clipped by 4 bases and J by 3 bases, with 16 bases between them. The CDR3 contains 15 residues. Germline-derived CDR1 and CDR2 are GTSNPN and SVGIG (reference sequence).

This clone was counted many times. This rearrangement joins TRBV7-9 to TRBJ1-3, with a weak D call TRBD1 (5 bases). V gave up 0 bases and J gave up 0 bases, with 6 bases separating them. The CDR3 loop spans 15 amino acids. Germline values: CDR1 SEHNR, CDR2 FQNEAQ (reference sequence). The CDR3 loop reads CASSLAQGSGNTIYF. CDR3 DNA sequence: TGTGCCAGCAGCTTAGCGCAGGGCTCTGGAAACACCATATATTTT.

As regards this clone: This sequence may be a read error, since a much larger clone differs from it by one base. This sequence joins TRBV3-1 and TRBJ2-5, with D unclear. Germline-derived CDR1 and CDR2 are LGHDT and YNNKEL (reference sequence). The CDR3 covers 12 residues. CDR3 DNA: TGTGCCAGCAGCCAATCGAGTGAGACCAAGTACTTC. This encodes CASSQSSETKYF.

This clone was seen many times. The chain is built from TRBV19 and TRBJ2-2, with 7 bases matching TRBD1. This CDR3 is 14 amino acids long. The ends lost 6 bases at V and 3 bases at J; junction bases unmatched: 4. Per the germline V gene, CDR1 is LNHDA and CDR2 is SQIVND (reference sequence). In nucleotides, the CDR3 is TGTGCCAGTAGCTGGGGACAGCACACCGGGGAGCTGTTTTTT. It codes for CASSWGQHTGELFF.

The chain recombines TRBV2 with TRBJ2-7; D call uncertain. The length of the CDR3 is 12 residues. V was pared by 3 bases and J by 2 bases, with 5 bases between. Germline V gene data show CDR1 as SNHLY and CDR2 as FYNNEI. CDR3 DNA: TGTGCCAGCAGTGAGCAGGCCTACGAGCAGTACTTC. Amino acids: CASSEQAYEQYF.

The sample holds many counts of this clone. The chain is built from TRBV7-2 and TRBJ2-6; D uncertain. The V gene lost 3 bases and the J gene lost 0 bases, with 6 bases spanning the gap. Germline CDR1 SGHTA, CDR2 FQGNSA. CDR3 length equals 15 residues. The CDR3: CASSFYASGANVLTF. The CDR3 nucleotides are TGTGCCAGCAGCTTTTACGCCTCTGGGGCCAACGTCCTGACTTTC.

The chain recombines TRBV7-3 with TRBJ1-1; 7 positions match TRBD1. The V gene's germline CDR1 is SGHTA and CDR2 FQGTGA. The CDR3 consists of 15 residues. V was pared by 5 bases and J by 6 bases, with 12 bases of the junction left unmatched. The CDR3, as DNA: TGTGCCAGCAGCCGAGGGGGCGCGACAGAAGCTGAAGCTTTCTTT. Protein sequence: CASSRGGATEAEAFF.

This clone has at least ten counts. The chain carries TRBV24-1 and TRBJ1-5, with 7 bases identical to TRBD1. The CDR3 is 16 amino acids. With 3 bases clipped from V and 4 bases from J, the junction kept 8 bases outside the gene matches. CDR1 is KGHDR, CDR2 SFDVKD, per germline. In nucleotides, the CDR3 is TGTGCCACCAGTGATGGGCGACAGGGCAGGAATCAGCCCCAGCATTTT. Translating gives CATSDGRQGRNQPQHF.

There are many counts of this clone. This rearrangement joins TRBV29-1 to TRBJ2-2, with D possibly being TRBD2 (6 bases). V was trimmed by 5 bases and J by 6 bases, leaving 13 bases between them. CDR1 SQVTM and CDR2 ANQGSEA come from the germline V gene. The CDR3 has 13 residues. CDR3 DNA sequence: TGCAGCGTTACCGTGCGGGGAGCCGGGGAGCTGTTTTTT. Translation: CSVTVRGAGELFF.

This clone occurred a few times. The J gene is TRBJ2-5, the V gene TRBV5-4; D gene uncertain. The germline V and J ends were trimmed by 0 bases and 4 bases, with 13 bases remaining between them. There are 15 residues in the CDR3. Germline V gene sequence: CDR1 SGHNT, CDR2 YYREEE (reference sequence). The DNA for the CDR3 is TGTGCCAGCAGCTTGGGGCCCAAGGTCACAGAGACCCAGTACTTC. Translating it yields CASSLGPKVTETQYF.

This clone was detected only a few times. The junction does not match germline at one end; this may be a read error. The gene calls are TRBV6-4 and TRBJ2-5, with 7 bases matching TRBD1. The CDR3 covers 16 residues. CDR1 MRHNA and CDR2 SNTAGT come from the germline V gene. CDR3 sequence: CASSHSTRQGEETHYF. The CDR3 DNA follows: TGTGCCAGCAGTCACTCGACTCGACAGGGCGAAGAGACCCATTACTTC.

In its sample, this clone was seen many times. V and J are TRBV7-6 and TRBJ2-2, with D unresolved. Germline lookup yields CDR1 SGHVS and CDR2 FNYEAQ. The CDR3 sequence is 13 residues long. The V and J ends lost 5 bases and 4 bases respectively, with 8 bases between them. The CDR3 DNA follows: TGTGCCAGCAGCCTGAGAACCACCGGGGAGCTGTTTTTT. This translates into CASSLRTTGELFF. The full variable domain, completed using reference TRBV7-6 and TRBJ2-2, is GAGVSQSPRYKVTKRGQDVALRCDPISGHVSLYWYRQALGQGPEFLTYFNYEAQQDKSGLPNDRFSAERPEGSISTLTIQRTEQRDSAMYRCASSLRTTGELFFGEGSRLTVL.

This chain connects TRBV6-2 or TRBV6-3 to TRBJ1-2; D is ambiguous. Germline lookup yields CDR1 MNHEY and CDR2 SVGEGT. The CDR3 has 14 residues. The germline V and J ends were trimmed by 2 bases and 8 bases, with 15 bases remaining between them. This CDR3 is CASSYNMRARGYTF. As DNA, the CDR3 is TGTGCCAGCAGTTACAATATGAGGGCGAGAGGCTACACCTTC.

This clone was observed a handful of times. One end of the junction does not line up with germline, which may come from a read error. The rearrangement joins TRBV27 to TRBJ2-7; possibly TRBD1 for D (6 bases). CDR3 length: 16 residues. Germline V lookup: CDR1 MNHEY, CDR2 SMNVEV (reference sequence). In DNA, the CDR3 is TGTGCCAGCAGTTTATGGGTAGCTGGACAGCGCTACGAGCGGTACTTC. Amino acid sequence: CASSLWVAGQRYERYF.

This clone was observed at least ten times. The rearrangement uses TRBV14 and TRBJ2-2; D gene uncertain. The CDR3 sequence is 14 residues long. CDR1 SGHDN and CDR2 FVKESK come from the germline V gene. The V and J ends lost 3 bases and 3 bases respectively, with 8 bases between them. CDR3 protein: CASSQRRDTGELFF. For the CDR3, the DNA is TGTGCCAGCAGCCAGCGACGGGACACCGGGGAGCTGTTTTTT.

Details on this clone: A much larger clone differs by one base, so this may be a read error. This CDR3 is also generated by other DNA sequences in the sample. The gene calls are TRBV20-1 and TRBJ2-3, with D perhaps TRBD1 (6 bases). The CDR3 loop spans 15 amino acids. The V gene lost 5 bases and the J gene lost 1 base, with 16 bases spanning the gap. CDR1 DFQATT and CDR2 SNEGSKA come from the germline V gene (reference sequence). CDR3 protein: CSASPLEGGTDTQYF. The CDR3, as DNA: TGCAGTGCTTCACCGCTTGAGGGGGGCACAGATACGCAGTATTTT.

About this clone itself: A much bigger clone sits one base away, suggesting this may be a read error. The chain combines TRBV5-1 with TRBJ2-3, with unresolved D. The V end lost 0 bases, the J end lost 7 bases, and 9 bases lay between the germline ends. The CDR3 contains 13 residues. Germline loops: CDR1 SGHRS, CDR2 YFSETQ. The CDR3, as DNA: TGCGCCAGCAGCTTGGACGGGCGATATACGCAGTATTTT. Its translation: CASSLDGRYTQYF.

This clone was recorded many times. The chain has TRBV20-1 and TRBJ2-1, with 13 bases that match TRBD2. J gave up 2 bases and V 0 bases, and 10 bases lay outside the gene matches. This CDR3 comprises 19 residues. Per the germline V gene, CDR1 is DFQATT and CDR2 is SNEGSKA (reference sequence). CDR3 in DNA: TGCAGTGCTAGAGACCCCAGGACTAGCGGGGGAATCACCTACAATGAGCAGTTCTTC. Protein product: CSARDPRTSGGITYNEQFF.

This clone was detected many times. The chain couples TRBV4-2 to TRBJ2-7; the match to TRBD2 covers 16 bases. J gave up 3 bases and V 2 bases, and 10 bases lay outside the gene matches. Germline values: CDR1 LGHNA, CDR2 YNFKEQ. The CDR3 has 19 amino acids. CDR3 coding DNA: TGTGCCAGCAGCCAATTTACCGGGACTAGCGGGGGGGCCGGCTACGAGCAGTACTTC. Protein product: CASSQFTGTSGGAGYEQYF.

This clone showed up many times. J is TRBJ1-2 and V is TRBV28, with TRBD1 matching 7 bases. Germline values: CDR1 MDHEN, CDR2 SYDVKM. The CDR3 loop spans 13 amino acids. J lost 8 bases, V lost 6 bases, and 9 bases had no gene match. DNA for the CDR3: TGTGCCAGCAGAACCCAACAGGGGTGGGGCTACACCTTC. Its translation is CASRTQQGWGYTF.

As regards this clone: The junction shows a germline mismatch at one end, possibly a read error. The V gene is TRBV12-3 or TRBV12-4, the J gene TRBJ1-3; D gene uncertain. This CDR3 is 13 amino acids long. CDR3 region: CASLGRSRNTIYF. The CDR3 DNA follows: TGTGCCAGCTTAGGTCGCTCTAGAAACACCATATATTTT.

This clone occurred many times. V gene TRBV4-2 combines with J gene TRBJ1-1; D is unclear. The CDR3 runs 13 residues. Trimming removed 1 base at V and 2 bases at J, with 5 bases between. The germline V gene has CDR1 LGHNA and CDR2 YNFKEQ. The CDR3 here is CASSQAPNTEAFF. CDR3 in DNA: TGTGCCAGCAGCCAAGCCCCAAACACTGAAGCTTTCTTT.

This clone was observed at least ten times. V and J are TRBV27 and TRBJ2-1; D remains ambiguous. CDR1 and CDR2 from the germline V gene are MNHEY and SMNVEV (reference sequence). This CDR3 has 14 amino acids. V was shortened by 8 bases and J by 6 bases, with 17 bases between the two germline ends. The CDR3 loop reads CASAISTNFNEQFF. CDR3 in DNA: TGTGCCAGCGCGATATCGACAAACTTCAATGAGCAGTTCTTC.